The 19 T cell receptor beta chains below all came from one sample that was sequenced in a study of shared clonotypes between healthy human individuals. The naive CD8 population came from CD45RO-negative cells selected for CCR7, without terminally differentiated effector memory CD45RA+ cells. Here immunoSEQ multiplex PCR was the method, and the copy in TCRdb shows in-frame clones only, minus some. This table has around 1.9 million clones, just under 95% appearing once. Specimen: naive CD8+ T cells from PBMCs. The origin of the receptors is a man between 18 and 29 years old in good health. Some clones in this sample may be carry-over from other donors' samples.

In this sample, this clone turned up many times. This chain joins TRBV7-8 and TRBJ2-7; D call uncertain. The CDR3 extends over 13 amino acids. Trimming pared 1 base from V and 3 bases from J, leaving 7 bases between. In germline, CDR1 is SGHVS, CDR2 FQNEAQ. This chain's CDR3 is CASSLGKGYEQYF. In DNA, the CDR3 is TGTGCCAGCAGCTTAGGGAAGGGCTACGAGCAGTACTTC.

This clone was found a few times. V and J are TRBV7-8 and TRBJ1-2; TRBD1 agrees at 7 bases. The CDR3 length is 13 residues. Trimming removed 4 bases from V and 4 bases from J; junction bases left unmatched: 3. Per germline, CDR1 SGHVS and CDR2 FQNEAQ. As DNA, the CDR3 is TGTGCCAGCAGCTCGGGGGACAGCTATGGCTACACCTTC. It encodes CASSSGDSYGYTF.

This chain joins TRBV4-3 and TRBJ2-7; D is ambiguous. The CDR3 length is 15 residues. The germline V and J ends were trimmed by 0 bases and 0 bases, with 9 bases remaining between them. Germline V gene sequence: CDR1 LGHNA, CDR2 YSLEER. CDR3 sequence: CASSQDTVSSYEQYF. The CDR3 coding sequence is TGCGCCAGCAGCCAAGATACTGTCAGCTCCTACGAGCAGTACTTC.

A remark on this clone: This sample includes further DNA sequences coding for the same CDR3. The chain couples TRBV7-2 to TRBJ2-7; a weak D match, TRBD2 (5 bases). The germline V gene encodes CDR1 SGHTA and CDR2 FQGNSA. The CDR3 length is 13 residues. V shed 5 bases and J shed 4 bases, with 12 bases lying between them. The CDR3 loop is CASSPLEGYEQYF. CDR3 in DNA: TGTGCCAGCAGCCCCCTCGAGGGATACGAGCAGTACTTC.

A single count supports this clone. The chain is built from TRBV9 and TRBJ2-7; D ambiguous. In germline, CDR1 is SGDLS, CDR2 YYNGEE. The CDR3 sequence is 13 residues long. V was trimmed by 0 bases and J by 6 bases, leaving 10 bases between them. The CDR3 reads CASSVGAAGEQYF. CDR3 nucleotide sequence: TGTGCCAGCAGCGTAGGTGCGGCTGGCGAGCAGTACTTC.

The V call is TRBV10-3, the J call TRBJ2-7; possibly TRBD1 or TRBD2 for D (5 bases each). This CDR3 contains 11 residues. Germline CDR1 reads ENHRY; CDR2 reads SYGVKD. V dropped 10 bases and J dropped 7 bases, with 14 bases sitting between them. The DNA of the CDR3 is TGTGCCACCTGGGACGGGGAGGAGCAGTACTTC. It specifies CATWDGEEQYF.

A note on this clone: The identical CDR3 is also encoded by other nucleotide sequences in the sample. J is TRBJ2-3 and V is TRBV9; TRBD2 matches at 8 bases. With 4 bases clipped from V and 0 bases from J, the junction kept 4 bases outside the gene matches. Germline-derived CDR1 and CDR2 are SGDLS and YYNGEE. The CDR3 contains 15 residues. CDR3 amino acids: CASSPGGASTDTQYF. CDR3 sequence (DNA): TGTGCCAGCAGCCCCGGGGGGGCTAGCACAGATACGCAGTATTTT.

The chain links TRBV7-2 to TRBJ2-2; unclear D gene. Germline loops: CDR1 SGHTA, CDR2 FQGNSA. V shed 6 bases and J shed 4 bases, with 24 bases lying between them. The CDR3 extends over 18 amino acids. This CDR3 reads CASSPAPLGLGSTGELFF. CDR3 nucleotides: TGTGCCAGCAGTCCCGCCCCCCTGGGGTTGGGCAGCACCGGGGAGCTGTTTTTT.

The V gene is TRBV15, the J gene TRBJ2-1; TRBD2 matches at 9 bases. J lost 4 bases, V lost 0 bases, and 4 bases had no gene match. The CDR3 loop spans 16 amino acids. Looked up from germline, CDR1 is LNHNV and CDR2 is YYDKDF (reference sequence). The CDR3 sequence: CATSREGLARYNEQFF. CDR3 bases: TGTGCCACCAGCAGAGAAGGACTAGCGAGATACAATGAGCAGTTCTTC. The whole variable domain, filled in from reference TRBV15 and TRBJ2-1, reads DAMVIQNPRYQVTQFGKPVTLSCSQTLNHNVMYWYQQKSSQAPKLLFHYYDKDFNNEADTPDNFQSRRPNTSFCFLDIRSPGLGDTAMYLCATSREGLARYNEQFFGPGTRLTVL.

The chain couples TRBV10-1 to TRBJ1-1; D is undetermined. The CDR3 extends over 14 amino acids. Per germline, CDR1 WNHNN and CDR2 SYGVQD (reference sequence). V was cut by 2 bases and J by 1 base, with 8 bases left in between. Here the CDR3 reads CASSEAGPNTEAFF. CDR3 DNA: TGCGCCAGCAGTGAGGCGGGCCCGAACACTGAAGCTTTCTTT.

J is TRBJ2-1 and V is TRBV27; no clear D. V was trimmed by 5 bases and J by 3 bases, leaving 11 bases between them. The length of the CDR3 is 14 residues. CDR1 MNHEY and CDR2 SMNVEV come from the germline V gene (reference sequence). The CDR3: CASSLSTYYNEQFF. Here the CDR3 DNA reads TGTGCCAGCAGTCTAAGCACCTACTACAATGAGCAGTTCTTC.

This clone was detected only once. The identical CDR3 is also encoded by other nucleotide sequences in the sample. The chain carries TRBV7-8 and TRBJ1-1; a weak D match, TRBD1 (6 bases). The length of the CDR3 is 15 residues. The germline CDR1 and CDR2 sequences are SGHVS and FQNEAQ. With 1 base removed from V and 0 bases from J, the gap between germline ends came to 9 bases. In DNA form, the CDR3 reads TGTGCCAGCAGCTTAGGGACAGCCATGAACACTGAAGCTTTCTTT. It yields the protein CASSLGTAMNTEAFF.

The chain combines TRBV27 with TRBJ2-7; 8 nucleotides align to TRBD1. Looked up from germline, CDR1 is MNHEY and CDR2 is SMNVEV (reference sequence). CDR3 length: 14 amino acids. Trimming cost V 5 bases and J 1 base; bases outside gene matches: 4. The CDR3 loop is CASSVQGVSYEQYF. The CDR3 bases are TGTGCCAGCAGTGTACAGGGGGTGTCCTACGAGCAGTACTTC.

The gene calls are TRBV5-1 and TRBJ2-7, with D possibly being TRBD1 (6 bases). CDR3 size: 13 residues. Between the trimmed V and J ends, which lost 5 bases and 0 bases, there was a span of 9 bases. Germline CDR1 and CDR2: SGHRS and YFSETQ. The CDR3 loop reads CASRSGVSYEQYF. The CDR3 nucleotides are TGCGCCAGCAGATCAGGGGTCTCCTACGAGCAGTACTTC.

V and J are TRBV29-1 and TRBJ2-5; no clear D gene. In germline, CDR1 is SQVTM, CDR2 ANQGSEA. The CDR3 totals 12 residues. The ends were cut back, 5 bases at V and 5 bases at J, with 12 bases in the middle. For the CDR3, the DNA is TGCAGCGTTATTTGGGGTCAGGAGACCCAGTACTTC. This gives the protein CSVIWGQETQYF.

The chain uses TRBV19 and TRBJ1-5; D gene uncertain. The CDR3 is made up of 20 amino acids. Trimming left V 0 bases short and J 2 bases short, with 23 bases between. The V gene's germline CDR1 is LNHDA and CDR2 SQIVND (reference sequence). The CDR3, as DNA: TGTGCCAGTAGTATAGAGTATATGGGCTGGGAAGGTCGTGGCAATCAGCCCCAGCATTTT. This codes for CASSIEYMGWEGRGNQPQHF.

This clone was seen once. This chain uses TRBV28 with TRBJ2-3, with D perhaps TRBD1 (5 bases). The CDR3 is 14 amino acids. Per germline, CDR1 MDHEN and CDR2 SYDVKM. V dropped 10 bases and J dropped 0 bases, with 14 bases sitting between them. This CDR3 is CATKVRGSTDTQYF. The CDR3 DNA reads TGTGCCACCAAGGTAAGGGGAAGCACAGATACGCAGTATTTT.

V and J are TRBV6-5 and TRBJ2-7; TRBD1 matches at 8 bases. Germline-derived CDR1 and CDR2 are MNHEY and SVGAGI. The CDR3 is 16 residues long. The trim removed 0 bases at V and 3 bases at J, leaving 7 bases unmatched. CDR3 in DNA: TGTGCCAGCAGTTACTCCAGGGGGCTCATTGTCTACGAGCAGTACTTC. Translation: CASSYSRGLIVYEQYF.

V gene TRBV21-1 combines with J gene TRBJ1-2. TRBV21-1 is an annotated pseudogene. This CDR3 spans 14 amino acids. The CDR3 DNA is TGTGCCAGCAGCCCTCCGGGGCATGGCTATGGCTACACCTTC. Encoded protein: CASSPPGHGYGYTF.